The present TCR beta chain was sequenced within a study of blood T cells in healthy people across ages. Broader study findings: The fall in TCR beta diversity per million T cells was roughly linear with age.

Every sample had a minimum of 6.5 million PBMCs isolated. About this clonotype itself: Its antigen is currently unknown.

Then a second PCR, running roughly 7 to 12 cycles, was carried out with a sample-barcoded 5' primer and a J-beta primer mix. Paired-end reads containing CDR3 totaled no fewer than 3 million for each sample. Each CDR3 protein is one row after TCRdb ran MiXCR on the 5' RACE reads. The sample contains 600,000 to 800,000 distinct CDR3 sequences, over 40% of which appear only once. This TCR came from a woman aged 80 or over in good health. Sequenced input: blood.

The CDR3 is CASSFDRNRETQFF. The CDR3 bases are TGTGCCAGCAGCTTCGACCGAAACCGCGAGACCCAGTTCTTC. This rearrangement joins TRBV7-2 to TRBJ2-1, with D uncertain. The V and J ends lost 3 bases and 13 bases respectively, with 19 bases between them. Germline V gene sequence: CDR1 SGHTA, CDR2 FQGNSA. This CDR3 contains 14 residues.